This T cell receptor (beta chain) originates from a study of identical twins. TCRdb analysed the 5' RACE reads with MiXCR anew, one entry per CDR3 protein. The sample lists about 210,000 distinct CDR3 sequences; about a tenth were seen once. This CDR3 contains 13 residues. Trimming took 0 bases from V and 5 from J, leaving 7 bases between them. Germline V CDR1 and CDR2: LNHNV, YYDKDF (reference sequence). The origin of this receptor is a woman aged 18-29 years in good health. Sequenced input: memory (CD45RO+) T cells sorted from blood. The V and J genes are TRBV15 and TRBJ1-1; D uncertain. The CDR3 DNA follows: TGTGCCACCAGCAGAGATCACAGAACTGAAGCTTTCTTT. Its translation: CATSRDHRTEAFF.